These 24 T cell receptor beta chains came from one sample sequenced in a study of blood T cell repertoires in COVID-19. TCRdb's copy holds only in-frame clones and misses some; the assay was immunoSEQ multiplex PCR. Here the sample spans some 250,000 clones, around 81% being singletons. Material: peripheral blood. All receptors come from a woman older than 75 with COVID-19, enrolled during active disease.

The CDR3 bases are TGTGCCAGCAGCTCTGCAACGACAGGGGGCCCTAGACAGCCCCAGCATTTT. Encoded protein: CASSSATTGGPRQPQHF. The chain uses TRBV5-6 and TRBJ1-5, with 10 bases matching TRBD1. Trimming removed 3 bases from V and 7 bases from J; junction bases left unmatched: 13. CDR1 is SGHDT and CDR2 is YYEEEE in the germline V gene. The CDR3 extends over 17 amino acids.

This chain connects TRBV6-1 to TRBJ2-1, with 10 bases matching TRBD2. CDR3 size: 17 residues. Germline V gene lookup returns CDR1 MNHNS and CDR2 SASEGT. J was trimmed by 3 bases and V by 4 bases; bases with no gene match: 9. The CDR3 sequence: CASSVSSGGAGYNEQFF. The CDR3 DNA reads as TGTGCCAGCAGTGTTTCGAGCGGGGGGGCAGGCTACAATGAGCAGTTCTTC.

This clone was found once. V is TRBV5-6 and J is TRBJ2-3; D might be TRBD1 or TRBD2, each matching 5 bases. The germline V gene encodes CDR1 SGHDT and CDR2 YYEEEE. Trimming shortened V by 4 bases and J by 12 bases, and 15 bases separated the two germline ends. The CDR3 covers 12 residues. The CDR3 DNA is TGTGCCAGCAGCCTGGACACTCGGGATCAGTATTTT. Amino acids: CASSLDTRDQYF.

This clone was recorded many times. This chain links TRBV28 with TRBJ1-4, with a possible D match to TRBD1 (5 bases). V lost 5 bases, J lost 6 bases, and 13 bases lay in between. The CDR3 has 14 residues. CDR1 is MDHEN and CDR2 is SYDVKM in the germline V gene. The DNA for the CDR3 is TGTGCCAGCAGTCCCGCGGGACTGGATGAAAAACTGTTTTTT. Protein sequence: CASSPAGLDEKLFF.

The CDR3 region has the DNA TGCGCCAGCAGCCCTTCTGGGCCCAACTCCTACGAGCAGTACTTC. Residues: CASSPSGPNSYEQYF. The chain employs TRBV4-1 and TRBJ2-7; no definite D call. The ends were cut back, 4 bases at V and 0 bases at J, with 13 bases in the middle. The germline V gene has CDR1 MGHRA and CDR2 YSYEKL. The CDR3 is 15 amino acids.

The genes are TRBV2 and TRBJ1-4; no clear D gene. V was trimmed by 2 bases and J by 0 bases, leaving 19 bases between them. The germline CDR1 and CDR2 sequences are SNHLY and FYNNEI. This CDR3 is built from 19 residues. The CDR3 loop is CASSELRSNYIATNEKLFF. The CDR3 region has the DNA TGTGCCAGCAGTGAATTAAGATCCAATTACATTGCAACTAATGAAAAACTGTTTTTT.

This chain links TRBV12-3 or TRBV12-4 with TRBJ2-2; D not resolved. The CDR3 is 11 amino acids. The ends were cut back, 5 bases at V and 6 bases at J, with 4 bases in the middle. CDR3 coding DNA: TGTGCCAGCAGTCCCTCCGGGGAGCTGTTTTTT. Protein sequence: CASSPSGELFF.

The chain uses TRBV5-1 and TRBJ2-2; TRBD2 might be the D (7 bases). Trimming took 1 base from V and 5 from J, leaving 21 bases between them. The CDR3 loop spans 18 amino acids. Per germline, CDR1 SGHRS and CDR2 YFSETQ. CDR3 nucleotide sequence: TGCGCCAGCAGCTTGCAAGGGGGGGCGGCAGTCCGGACCGGGGAGCTGTTTTTT. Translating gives CASSLQGGAAVRTGELFF.

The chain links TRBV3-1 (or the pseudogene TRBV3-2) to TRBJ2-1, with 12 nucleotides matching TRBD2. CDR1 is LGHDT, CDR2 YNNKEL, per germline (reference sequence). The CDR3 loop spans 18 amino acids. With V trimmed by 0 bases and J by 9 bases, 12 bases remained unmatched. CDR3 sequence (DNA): TGTGCCAGCAGCCAAGATTTGAGACTAGCGGGAGCCGTTGTTGAGCAGTTCTTC. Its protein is CASSQDLRLAGAVVEQFF.

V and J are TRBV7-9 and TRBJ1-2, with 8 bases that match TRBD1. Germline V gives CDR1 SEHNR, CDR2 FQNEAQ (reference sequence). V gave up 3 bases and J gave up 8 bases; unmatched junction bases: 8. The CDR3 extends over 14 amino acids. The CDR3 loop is CASSLAGGEYGYTF. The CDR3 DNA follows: TGTGCCAGCAGCTTGGCAGGGGGCGAATACGGCTACACCTTC. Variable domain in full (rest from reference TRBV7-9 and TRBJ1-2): DTGVSQNPRHKITKRGQNVTFRCDPISEHNRLYWYRQTLGQGPEFLTYFQNEAQLEKSRLLSDRFSAERPKGSFSTLEIQRTEQGDSAMYLCASSLAGGEYGYTFGSGTRLTVV.

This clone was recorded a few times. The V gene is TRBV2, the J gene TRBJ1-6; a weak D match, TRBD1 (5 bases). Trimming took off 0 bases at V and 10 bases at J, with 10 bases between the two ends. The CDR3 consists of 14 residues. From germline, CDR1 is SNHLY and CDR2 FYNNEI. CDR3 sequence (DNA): TGTGCCAGCAGTGAAGCCGGGACTGAATCACCCCTCCACTTT. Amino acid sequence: CASSEAGTESPLHF.

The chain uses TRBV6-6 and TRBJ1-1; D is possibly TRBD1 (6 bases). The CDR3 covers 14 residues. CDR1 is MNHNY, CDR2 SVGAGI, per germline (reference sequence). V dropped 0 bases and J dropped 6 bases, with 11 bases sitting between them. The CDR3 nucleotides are TGTGCCAGCAGTTACTCAACAGGGAGCGCTGAAGCTTTCTTT. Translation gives CASSYSTGSAEAFF.

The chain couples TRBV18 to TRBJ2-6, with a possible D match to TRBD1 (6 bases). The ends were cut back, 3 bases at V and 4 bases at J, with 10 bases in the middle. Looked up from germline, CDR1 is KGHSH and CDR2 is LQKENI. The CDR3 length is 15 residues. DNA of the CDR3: TGTGCCAGCTCACCCACAGGGACGGGGGCCAACGTCCTGACTTTC. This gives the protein CASSPTGTGANVLTF.

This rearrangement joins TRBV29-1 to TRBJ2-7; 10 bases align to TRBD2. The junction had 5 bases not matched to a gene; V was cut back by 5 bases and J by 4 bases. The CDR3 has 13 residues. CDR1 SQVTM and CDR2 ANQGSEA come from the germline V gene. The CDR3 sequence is CSVSSSGGYEQYF. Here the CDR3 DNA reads TGCAGCGTTTCCTCTAGCGGGGGATACGAGCAGTACTTC.

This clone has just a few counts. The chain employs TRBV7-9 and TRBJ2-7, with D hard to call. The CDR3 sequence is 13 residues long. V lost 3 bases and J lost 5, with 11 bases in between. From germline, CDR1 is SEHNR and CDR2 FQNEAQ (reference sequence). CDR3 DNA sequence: TGTGCCAGCAGCTTTAGTTCTGAACACGAGCAGTACTTC. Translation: CASSFSSEHEQYF.

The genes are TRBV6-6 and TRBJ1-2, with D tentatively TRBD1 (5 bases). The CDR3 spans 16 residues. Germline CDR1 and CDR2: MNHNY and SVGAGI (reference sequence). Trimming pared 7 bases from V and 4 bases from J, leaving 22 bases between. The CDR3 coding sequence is TGTGCCAGCACCAAGGGGTTAACCGGAACCTCCTATGGCTACACCTTC. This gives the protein CASTKGLTGTSYGYTF.

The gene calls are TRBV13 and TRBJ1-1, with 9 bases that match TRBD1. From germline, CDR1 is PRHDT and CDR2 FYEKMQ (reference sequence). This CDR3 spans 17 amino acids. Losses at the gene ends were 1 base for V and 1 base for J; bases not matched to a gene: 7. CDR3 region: CASSLVPGQGSNTEAFF. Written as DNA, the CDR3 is TGTGCCAGCAGCTTAGTCCCGGGACAGGGCTCGAACACTGAAGCTTTCTTT.

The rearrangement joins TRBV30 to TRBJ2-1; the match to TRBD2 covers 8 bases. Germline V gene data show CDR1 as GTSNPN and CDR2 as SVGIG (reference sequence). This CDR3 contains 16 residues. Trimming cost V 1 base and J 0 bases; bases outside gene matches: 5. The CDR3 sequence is CAWSAAGAVSYNEQFF. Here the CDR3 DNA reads TGTGCCTGGAGTGCAGCGGGAGCGGTCTCCTACAATGAGCAGTTCTTC. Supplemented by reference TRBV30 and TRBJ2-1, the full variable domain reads SQTIHQWPATLVQPVGSPLSLECTVEGTSNPNLYWYRQAAGRGLQLLFYSVGIGQISSEVPQNLSASRPQDRQFILSSKKLLLSDSGFYLCAWSAAGAVSYNEQFFGPGTRLTVL.

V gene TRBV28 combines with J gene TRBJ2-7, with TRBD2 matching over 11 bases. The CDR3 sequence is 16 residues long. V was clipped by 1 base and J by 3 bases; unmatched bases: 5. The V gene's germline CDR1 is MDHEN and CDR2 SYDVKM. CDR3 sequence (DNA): TGTGCCAGCAGTTTATCCGGAACTAGCGGGAGCTACGAGCAGTACTTC. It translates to CASSLSGTSGSYEQYF.

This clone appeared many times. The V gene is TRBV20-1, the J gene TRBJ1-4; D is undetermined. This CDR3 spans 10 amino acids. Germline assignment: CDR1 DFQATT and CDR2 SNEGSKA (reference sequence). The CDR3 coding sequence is TGCAGCTTTAGGAGGGAAAAACTGTTTTTT. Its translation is CSFRREKLFF.

CDR3: CASSQARDRVYQAFF. CDR3 nucleotides: TGTGCCAGCAGCCAAGCCCGGGACAGGGTCTACCAAGCTTTCTTT. The J gene is TRBJ1-1, the V gene TRBV14, with 9 bases matching TRBD1. This CDR3 is 15 amino acids long. Per the germline V gene, CDR1 is SGHDN and CDR2 is FVKESK. J lost 9 bases, V lost 1 base, and 9 bases had no gene match.

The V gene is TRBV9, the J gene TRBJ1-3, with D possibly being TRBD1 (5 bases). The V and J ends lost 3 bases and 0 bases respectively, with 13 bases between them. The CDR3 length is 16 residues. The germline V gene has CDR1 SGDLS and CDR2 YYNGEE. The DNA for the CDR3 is TGTGCCAGCAGCGCAGACCGACAGAGCTCTGGAAACACCATATATTTT. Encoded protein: CASSADRQSSGNTIYF.

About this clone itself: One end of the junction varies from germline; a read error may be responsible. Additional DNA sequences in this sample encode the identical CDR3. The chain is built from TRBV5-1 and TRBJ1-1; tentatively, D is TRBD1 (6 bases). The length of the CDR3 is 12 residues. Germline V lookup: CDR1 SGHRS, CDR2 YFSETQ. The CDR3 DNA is TGCGCCAGCAGCTTGGGGGACACAGAAGCTTTCTTT. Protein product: CASSLGDTEAFF.

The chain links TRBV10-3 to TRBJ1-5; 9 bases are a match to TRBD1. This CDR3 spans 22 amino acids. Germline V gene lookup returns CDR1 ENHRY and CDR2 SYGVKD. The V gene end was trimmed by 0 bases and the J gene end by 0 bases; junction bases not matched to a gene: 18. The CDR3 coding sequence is TGTGCCATCAGTGAGTCGATAGGCTTCACCGGGACAGGGCCTTATAGCAATCAGCCCCAGCATTTT. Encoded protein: CAISESIGFTGTGPYSNQPQHF.